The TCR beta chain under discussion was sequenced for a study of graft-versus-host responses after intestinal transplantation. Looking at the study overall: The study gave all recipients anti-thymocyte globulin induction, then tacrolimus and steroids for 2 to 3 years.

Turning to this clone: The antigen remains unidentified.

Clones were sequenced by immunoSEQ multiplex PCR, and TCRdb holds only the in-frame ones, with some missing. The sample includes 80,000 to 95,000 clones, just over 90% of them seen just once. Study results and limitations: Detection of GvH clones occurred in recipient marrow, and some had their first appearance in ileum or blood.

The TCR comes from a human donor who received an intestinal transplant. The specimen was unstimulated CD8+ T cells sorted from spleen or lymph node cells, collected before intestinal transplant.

This chain's CDR3 is CASSQDSFSGNTIYF. CDR3 in DNA: TGTGCCAGCAGTCAGGACAGCTTCTCTGGAAACACCATATATTTT. This chain links TRBV6-5 with TRBJ1-3; tentative D call: TRBD1 (6 bases). This CDR3 has 15 amino acids. V was cut by 5 bases and J by 0 bases, with 11 bases left in between. The germline V gene encodes CDR1 MNHEY and CDR2 SVGAGI.